The clone carrying this T cell receptor beta chain was counted only a few times. The data belong to a study of T-cell reconstitution after alpha-beta-depleted transplantation in children. Germline V lookup: CDR1 MDHEN, CDR2 SYDVKM. V lost 4 bases and J lost 0, with 23 bases in between. CDR3 size: 19 residues. It was with unique molecular identifiers that the TCRbeta library was prepared. In TCRdb, the PCR reads were re-called with MiXCR into one record per CDR3 protein. The table has some 530,000 distinct CDR3 sequences, 12% seen once; the top ten hold under 7%. Sequencing used PBMCs from the stem cell graft donor, obtained from the stem cell graft. This sequence joins TRBV28 and TRBJ2-3; possible D gene TRBD2, 5 bases. This sequence was found in a human donor who donated a stem cell graft to a child with combined immunodeficiency. In DNA, the CDR3 is TGTGCCAGCAGTTCTACCCCTTGGCTCGGGGAACTGAGCACAGATACGCAGTATTTT. Protein: CASSSTPWLGELSTDTQYF. The full variable domain, rest sourced from reference TRBV28 and TRBJ2-3, is DVKVTQSSRYLVKRTGEKVFLECVQDMDHENMFWYRQDPGLGLRLIYFSYDVKMKEKGDIPEGYSVSREKKERFSLILESASTNQTSMYLCASSSTPWLGELSTDTQYFGPGTRLTVL.